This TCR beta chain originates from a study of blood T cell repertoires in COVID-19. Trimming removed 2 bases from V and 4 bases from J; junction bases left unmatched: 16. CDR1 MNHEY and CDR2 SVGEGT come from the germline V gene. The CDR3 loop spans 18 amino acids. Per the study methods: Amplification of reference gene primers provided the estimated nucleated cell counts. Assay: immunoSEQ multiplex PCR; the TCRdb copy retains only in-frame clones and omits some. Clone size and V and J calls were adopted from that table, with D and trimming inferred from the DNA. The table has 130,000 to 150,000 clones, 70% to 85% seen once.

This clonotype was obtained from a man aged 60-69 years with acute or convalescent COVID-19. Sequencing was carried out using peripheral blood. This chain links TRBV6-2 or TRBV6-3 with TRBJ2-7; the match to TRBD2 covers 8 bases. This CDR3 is CASSYGVAGPSRMYEQYF. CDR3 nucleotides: TGTGCCAGCAGTTACGGAGTAGCGGGACCCTCTAGGATGTACGAGCAGTACTTC.